Listed here are 12 T cell receptor beta chains from one sample, sequenced in a study of blood T cell repertoires in COVID-19. Using immunoSEQ multiplex PCR, the repertoire was profiled, and TCRdb retains in-frame clones only, with some absent. The sample includes roughly 50,000 clones, approximately 91% of them seen just once. The specimen sequenced was peripheral blood. These TCRs come from a man aged 50-59 years with active COVID-19.

The chain couples TRBV9 to TRBJ2-2; D possibly corresponds to TRBD2 (5 bases). This CDR3 is 16 amino acids long. V was clipped by 0 bases and J by 5 bases, with 14 bases between them. Per germline, CDR1 SGDLS and CDR2 YYNGEE. The chain's CDR3 is CASSVAQVRGTGELFF. The CDR3, as DNA: TGTGCCAGCAGCGTAGCTCAGGTCCGAGGGACCGGGGAGCTGTTTTTT.

The CDR3 DNA follows: TGTGCCAGCAGCCCATCGGGAGGGCTGGGCACAGATACGCAGTATTTT. It yields the protein CASSPSGGLGTDTQYF. V gene TRBV5-4 combines with J gene TRBJ2-3; 8 nucleotides match TRBD2. CDR3 size: 16 residues. Losses at the gene ends were 4 bases for V and 1 base for J; bases not matched to a gene: 8. CDR1 SGHNT and CDR2 YYREEE come from the germline V gene (reference sequence).

The chain uses TRBV5-4 and TRBJ2-7; possibly TRBD2 for D (7 bases). The germline V gene encodes CDR1 SGHNT and CDR2 YYREEE (reference sequence). V lost 4 bases and J 1 base, leaving 18 bases between the germline ends. CDR3 size: 16 residues. The CDR3 reads CASSLARGAHSYEQYF. CDR3 DNA sequence: TGTGCCAGCAGCCTGGCCCGGGGGGCGCATTCCTACGAGCAGTACTTC. The variable domain in full, completed from reference TRBV5-4 and TRBJ2-7, reads ETGVTQSPTHLIKTRGQQVTLRCSSQSGHNTVSWYQQALGQGPQFIFQYYREEENGRGNFPPRFSGLQFPNYSSELNVNALELDDSALYLCASSLARGAHSYEQYFGPGTRLTVT.

This chain uses TRBV7-8 with TRBJ1-6, with D unresolved. Germline lookup yields CDR1 SGHVS and CDR2 FQNEAQ. The CDR3 has 15 amino acids. Trimming cost V 0 bases and J 7 bases, with 10 bases left between them. The CDR3 loop reads CASSLARHPNSPLHF. CDR3 DNA: TGTGCCAGCAGCTTAGCGCGTCATCCAAATTCACCCCTCCACTTT.

The V gene is TRBV7-2, the J gene TRBJ2-7; 8 bases match TRBD1. V was pared by 1 base and J by 6 bases, with 11 bases of the junction left unmatched. This CDR3 has 16 residues. Germline-derived CDR1 and CDR2 are SGHTA and FQGNSA. The CDR3 DNA reads as TGTGCCAGCAGCTTAGGACCGGACAGGGCGACGGGCGAGCAGTACTTC. Its translation is CASSLGPDRATGEQYF.

The sample holds one count of this clone. The gene calls are TRBV10-3 and TRBJ2-2, with 7 bases that match TRBD2. V shed 3 bases, J shed 5 bases, and the junction held 6 bases outside the gene matches. The CDR3 extends over 15 amino acids. The germline V gene has CDR1 ENHRY and CDR2 SYGVKD. CDR3 residues: CAISDSAGATGELFF. The CDR3 DNA reads TGTGCCATCAGTGATAGCGCGGGAGCGACCGGGGAGCTGTTTTTT.

This clone was found a few times. The gene calls are TRBV7-2 and TRBJ2-3, with D possibly being TRBD2 (7 bases). Trimming removed 2 bases at V and 3 bases at J, with 12 bases between. CDR3 length equals 15 residues. CDR1 and CDR2 from the germline V gene are SGHTA and FQGNSA. The CDR3 DNA reads TGTGCCAGCAGCTTAATGGGGGGGCAGACAGATACGCAGTATTTT. It yields the protein CASSLMGGQTDTQYF.

This clone was seen once. The V gene is TRBV19, the J gene TRBJ1-5; tentative D call: TRBD1 (6 bases). This CDR3 spans 19 amino acids. V lost 3 bases and J 2 bases, leaving 23 bases between the germline ends. Per germline, CDR1 LNHDA and CDR2 SQIVND (reference sequence). The CDR3 reads CASSMDAGGRFPGNQPQHF. CDR3 sequence (DNA): TGTGCCAGTAGTATGGACGCTGGGGGCAGGTTCCCTGGCAATCAGCCCCAGCATTTT.

This clone has only one observation. This chain joins TRBV5-1 and TRBJ2-3; D may be TRBD2 (6 bases). The germline V gene encodes CDR1 SGHRS and CDR2 YFSETQ. The CDR3 extends over 14 amino acids. Trimming removed 1 base from V and 3 bases from J, with 9 bases in between. The CDR3 DNA sequence: TGCGCCAGCAGCTTGTGGCTAGCGACAGATACGCAGTATTTT. It codes for CASSLWLATDTQYF. The full variable domain, with the rest looked up from reference TRBV5-1 and TRBJ2-3, is KAGVTQTPRYLIKTRGQQVTLSCSPISGHRSVSWYQQTPGQGLQFLFEYFSETQRNKGNFPGRFSGRQFSNSRSEMNVSTLELGDSALYLCASSLWLATDTQYFGPGTRLTVL.

V is TRBV27 and J is TRBJ2-1; TRBD1 matches at 7 bases. Germline CDR1 and CDR2: MNHEY and SMNVEV (reference sequence). The length of the CDR3 is 15 residues. V lost 6 bases, J lost 0 bases, and 5 bases stayed unmatched. This CDR3 is CASSNAGGSYNEQFF. CDR3 DNA sequence: TGTGCCAGCAGCAACGCAGGGGGCTCCTACAATGAGCAGTTCTTC.

This sequence joins TRBV3-1 (or the pseudogene TRBV3-2) and TRBJ2-2; TRBD1 matches at 11 bases. Per germline, CDR1 LGHDT and CDR2 YNNKEL (reference sequence). There are 17 residues in the CDR3. J lost 5 bases, V lost 4 bases, and 9 bases had no gene match. The CDR3 sequence is CASSLAGQGAGTGELFF. CDR3 sequence (DNA): TGTGCCAGCAGCCTCGCAGGACAGGGGGCTGGGACCGGGGAGCTGTTTTTT.

The V call is TRBV5-1, the J call TRBJ2-7; 7 bases are shared with TRBD2. The V gene's germline CDR1 is SGHRS and CDR2 YFSETQ. V dropped 0 bases and J dropped 3; count of bases not matched to a gene: 6. The CDR3 length is 15 residues. This CDR3 reads CASSLAGGRNYEQYF. The CDR3 DNA reads TGCGCCAGCAGCTTGGCGGGGGGTCGGAACTACGAGCAGTACTTC. The whole variable domain, filled in from reference TRBV5-1 and TRBJ2-7, reads KAGVTQTPRYLIKTRGQQVTLSCSPISGHRSVSWYQQTPGQGLQFLFEYFSETQRNKGNFPGRFSGRQFSNSRSEMNVSTLELGDSALYLCASSLAGGRNYEQYFGPGTRLTVT.